The rows below give T cell receptor beta chains drawn from one sample of a study of OX40 agonist ivuxolimab in advanced cancers. Here immunoSEQ multiplex PCR was the method, and the copy in TCRdb shows in-frame clones only, minus some. The sample holds fewer than 65,000 clones; about nine tenths are singletons and the top ten take over 6%. This specimen consisted of CD4+ or CD8+ T cells sorted from blood, obtained in a trial of the OX40 agonist ivuxolimab. The receptors were sampled from an adult with an advanced solid tumor such as melanoma, head and neck, liver or kidney cancer. Each CDR3 is given with its conserved first and last residue. Fields, in order: clone size, J gene, V gene, D gene, CDR3 DNA, CDR3 protein. A D gene is named only where the DNA matches it firmly. Expanded clones get a size class; other rows say once, few or many, or leave the size out.

clone size: -
J gene: TRBJ2-7
V gene: TRBV28
D gene: TRBD1
CDR3 DNA: TGTGCCAGCAGTGCCGACAGGGTTTTGCCCTACGAGCAGTACTTC
CDR3 protein: CASSADRVLPYEQYF

clone size: -
J gene: TRBJ2-3
V gene: TRBV6-4
D gene: TRBD2
CDR3 DNA: TGTGCCAGCAGGATTAGCGGGGAAAATACAGATACGCAGTATTTT
CDR3 protein: CASRISGENTDTQYF

clone size: -
J gene: TRBJ1-5
V gene: TRBV9
D gene: -
CDR3 DNA: TGTGCCAGCAGCGTAAGCCCCAAGTCCCCCCAGCCCCAGCATTTT
CDR3 protein: CASSVSPKSPQPQHF

clone size: -
J gene: TRBJ1-2
V gene: TRBV4-2
D gene: -
CDR3 DNA: TGTGCCAGCAGCCAAGGGGGGAACTTGGGTCAGGGGAACTATGGCTACACCTTC
CDR3 protein: CASSQGGNLGQGNYGYTF

clone size: -
J gene: TRBJ2-1
V gene: TRBV5-1
D gene: -
CDR3 DNA: TGCGCCAGCAGCTCCACAGACAACAATGAGCAGTTCTTC
CDR3 protein: CASSSTDNNEQFF

clone size: -
J gene: TRBJ2-7
V gene: TRBV6-5
D gene: -
CDR3 DNA: TGTGCCAGCAGATTAGGGGGGACCGTCGGTTACGAGCAGTACTTC
CDR3 protein: CASRLGGTVGYEQYF

clone size: few
J gene: TRBJ2-1
V gene: TRBV11-2
D gene: -
CDR3 DNA: TGTGCCAGCAGCGCAATCTCCCGGCTGGACAATGAGCAGTTCTTC
CDR3 protein: CASSAISRLDNEQFF

clone size: -
J gene: TRBJ1-1
V gene: TRBV18
D gene: TRBD1
CDR3 DNA: TGTGCCAGCTCACAGCGACAGGGGGCGGCGGACACTGAAGCTTTCTTT
CDR3 protein: CASSQRQGAADTEAFF

clone size: -
J gene: TRBJ2-5
V gene: TRBV6-5
D gene: -
CDR3 DNA: TGTGCCAGCAGTTACTCCTACAACAGGGATCGAGAGACCCAGTACTTC
CDR3 protein: CASSYSYNRDRETQYF

clone size: -
J gene: TRBJ1-5
V gene: TRBV30
D gene: -
CDR3 DNA: TGTGCCTGGAGTGTACAGGGTCAGCCCCAGCATTTT
CDR3 protein: CAWSVQGQPQHF

clone size: few
J gene: TRBJ1-1
V gene: TRBV5-6
D gene: TRBD1
CDR3 DNA: TGTGCCAGCAGTCCTAACAGGGGTGAAGCTTTCTTT
CDR3 protein: CASSPNRGEAFF

clone size: -
J gene: TRBJ2-5
V gene: TRBV5-1
D gene: -
CDR3 DNA: TGCGCCAGCAGCCCTAGGACAGACGGAGGGACCCAGTACTTC
CDR3 protein: CASSPRTDGGTQYF

clone size: -
J gene: TRBJ2-7
V gene: TRBV27
D gene: TRBD2
CDR3 DNA: TGTGCCAGCAGTTACGGGACTAGCCGGAACGAGCAGTACTTC
CDR3 protein: CASSYGTSRNEQYF

clone size: -
J gene: TRBJ2-6
V gene: TRBV5-4
D gene: -
CDR3 DNA: TGTGCCAGCAGCTTGGGTGGGATGGCCCTCTCTGGGGCCAACGTCCTGACTTTC
CDR3 protein: CASSLGGMALSGANVLTF

clone size: -
J gene: TRBJ1-4
V gene: TRBV19
D gene: -
CDR3 DNA: TGTGCCAGTAGTCCCCAGGGGAGCCGAGAAAAACTGTTTTTT
CDR3 protein: CASSPQGSREKLFF

clone size: -
J gene: TRBJ1-4
V gene: TRBV6-5
D gene: -
CDR3 DNA: TGTGCCAGCATGACCGGGACGGGGGAAAAACTGTTTTTT
CDR3 protein: CASMTGTGEKLFF

clone size: -
J gene: TRBJ2-4
V gene: TRBV11-3
D gene: -
CDR3 DNA: TGTGCCAGCAGCTTAGCGGGAGAAAACATTCAGTACTTC
CDR3 protein: CASSLAGENIQYF

clone size: -
J gene: TRBJ2-1
V gene: TRBV10-3
D gene: TRBD2
CDR3 DNA: TGTGCCATCAGAGGGACTAGCGGAGATTACAATGAGCAGTTCTTC
CDR3 protein: CAIRGTSGDYNEQFF

clone size: -
J gene: TRBJ2-7
V gene: TRBV2
D gene: TRBD2
CDR3 DNA: TGTGCCAGCAGTGTCCCAAGTAGCGGGGGGATTCGATACGAGCAGTACTTC
CDR3 protein: CASSVPSSGGIRYEQYF

clone size: -
J gene: TRBJ2-5
V gene: TRBV18
D gene: -
CDR3 DNA: TGTGCCAGCGCGGGGGCTCAAGAGACCCAGTACTTC
CDR3 protein: CASAGAQETQYF

clone size: -
J gene: TRBJ2-1
V gene: TRBV19
D gene: -
CDR3 DNA: TGTGCCAGTAGTATAGTTCCAGGCACCAATGAGCAGTTCTTC
CDR3 protein: CASSIVPGTNEQFF

clone size: -
J gene: TRBJ2-1
V gene: TRBV30
D gene: -
CDR3 DNA: TGTGCCGTTCACATTGTCAGGAATGAGCAGTTCTTC
CDR3 protein: CAVHIVRNEQFF

clone size: -
J gene: TRBJ2-2
V gene: TRBV7-6
D gene: -
CDR3 DNA: TGTGCCAGCAGCCCGCAGGGTGTCCCCACCGGGGAGCTGTTTTTT
CDR3 protein: CASSPQGVPTGELFF

clone size: -
J gene: TRBJ2-3
V gene: TRBV10-3
D gene: -
CDR3 DNA: TGTGCCATCAGTGAGCTCGGCGGTAGCGCCGGCACAGATACGCAGTATTTT
CDR3 protein: CAISELGGSAGTDTQYF

clone size: -
J gene: TRBJ2-7
V gene: TRBV6-1
D gene: -
CDR3 DNA: TGTGCCAGCAGTGATAGGTCGGCAGGGCAGTACGAGCAGTACTTC
CDR3 protein: CASSDRSAGQYEQYF

clone size: -
J gene: TRBJ2-3
V gene: TRBV7-7
D gene: -
CDR3 DNA: TGTGCTAGCAGCAAGGGCCCTTCTATGGGCACAGATACGCAGTATTTT
CDR3 protein: CASSKGPSMGTDTQYF

clone size: -
J gene: TRBJ2-3
V gene: TRBV19
D gene: -
CDR3 DNA: TGTGCCAGTAGTCTTAGCCGAGGAACAGATACGCAGTATTTT
CDR3 protein: CASSLSRGTDTQYF

clone size: once
J gene: TRBJ1-5
V gene: TRBV6-5
D gene: -
CDR3 DNA: TGTGCCAGCAGTGCGAATAGCAATCAGCCCCAGCATTTT
CDR3 protein: CASSANSNQPQHF

clone size: -
J gene: TRBJ2-5
V gene: TRBV20-1
D gene: -
CDR3 DNA: TGCAGTGCTATTCTAGAGACCCAGTACTTC
CDR3 protein: CSAILETQYF

clone size: -
J gene: TRBJ2-7
V gene: TRBV6-1
D gene: -
CDR3 DNA: TGTGCCAGCAGTGAAGCCTACGAGCAGTACTTC
CDR3 protein: CASSEAYEQYF

clone size: once
J gene: TRBJ1-4
V gene: TRBV29-1
D gene: TRBD1
CDR3 DNA: TGCAGCGTCAGGGGGGCTAATGAAAAACTGTTTTTT
CDR3 protein: CSVRGANEKLFF

clone size: -
J gene: TRBJ2-7
V gene: TRBV28
D gene: -
CDR3 DNA: TGTGCCAGCAGTTGGGGAACAGGGAGGGAGCAGTACTTC
CDR3 protein: CASSWGTGREQYF

clone size: -
J gene: TRBJ2-7
V gene: TRBV7-9
D gene: -
CDR3 DNA: TGTGCCAGCAGCTTAGACGGGACGGCCCTCTCCTACGAGCAGTACTTC
CDR3 protein: CASSLDGTALSYEQYF

clone size: -
J gene: TRBJ2-1
V gene: TRBV15
D gene: -
CDR3 DNA: TGTGCCACCGGCCGGGACAAGCAGTTCTTC
CDR3 protein: CATGRDKQFF

clone size: few
J gene: TRBJ2-1
V gene: TRBV2
D gene: -
CDR3 DNA: TGTGCCAGCAGTGAAGTGGCACCTTACAATGAGCAGTTCTTC
CDR3 protein: CASSEVAPYNEQFF

clone size: -
J gene: TRBJ1-1
V gene: TRBV27
D gene: -
CDR3 DNA: TGTGCCACGAAAGGGGAGATGAACACTGAAGCTTTCTTT
CDR3 protein: CATKGEMNTEAFF

clone size: -
J gene: TRBJ2-5
V gene: TRBV2
D gene: -
CDR3 DNA: TGTGCCAGCAGGTGGACAGTCCAAGAGACCCAGTACTTC
CDR3 protein: CASRWTVQETQYF

clone size: -
J gene: TRBJ2-5
V gene: TRBV25-1
D gene: -
CDR3 DNA: TGTGCCAGCAGTGGTCGACAGCGCTCTTCACAAGAGACCCAGTACTTC
CDR3 protein: CASSGRQRSSQETQYF

clone size: -
J gene: TRBJ2-1
V gene: TRBV10-3
D gene: -
CDR3 DNA: TGTGCCATCAGTGGGGTTAGCGGCTCCTACAATGAGCAGTTCTTC
CDR3 protein: CAISGVSGSYNEQFF

clone size: few
J gene: TRBJ2-3
V gene: TRBV7-8
D gene: -
CDR3 DNA: TGTGCCAGCAGCTTTCCAGGGGTCGATACGCAGTATTTT
CDR3 protein: CASSFPGVDTQYF

clone size: -
J gene: TRBJ2-7
V gene: TRBV27
D gene: -
CDR3 DNA: TGTGCCAGCAGTTCCCGCAATGGGGGGAGCTCCTACGAGCAGTACTTC
CDR3 protein: CASSSRNGGSSYEQYF

clone size: -
J gene: TRBJ2-7
V gene: TRBV6-4
D gene: TRBD2
CDR3 DNA: TGTGCCAGCAGTGAGTCTAGCGGGAGATCCTACGAGCAGTACTTC
CDR3 protein: CASSESSGRSYEQYF

clone size: -
J gene: TRBJ2-7
V gene: TRBV10-1
D gene: TRBD1
CDR3 DNA: TGCGCCAGCAATCCGCCCCCGACAGGGATAGCCTGGGGGTCCTCCTACGAGCAGTACTTC
CDR3 protein: CASNPPPTGIAWGSSYEQYF

clone size: -
J gene: TRBJ2-2
V gene: TRBV28
D gene: -
CDR3 DNA: TGTGCCAGCAGCTCAGTTACCGGGGAGCTGTTTTTT
CDR3 protein: CASSSVTGELFF

clone size: -
J gene: TRBJ2-7
V gene: TRBV11-3
D gene: -
CDR3 DNA: TGTGCCAGCAGCTTAGATGGGGGGGCTACGCAGTACTTC
CDR3 protein: CASSLDGGATQYF

clone size: few
J gene: TRBJ2-1
V gene: TRBV7-2
D gene: -
CDR3 DNA: TGTGCCAGCAGCCGCGGGCAGGGTTCCTACAATGAGCAGTTCTTC
CDR3 protein: CASSRGQGSYNEQFF

clone size: -
J gene: TRBJ1-5
V gene: TRBV6-1
D gene: TRBD1
CDR3 DNA: TGTGCCAGCAGTGGACAGGGGGCGAAGGGCAATCAGCCCCAGCATTTT
CDR3 protein: CASSGQGAKGNQPQHF

clone size: -
J gene: TRBJ2-4
V gene: TRBV5-1
D gene: -
CDR3 DNA: TGCGCCAGCAGCTCCCCAGCCGGCCCTGAGGGAAACATTCAGTACTTC
CDR3 protein: CASSSPAGPEGNIQYF